The 10 T cell receptor gamma chains presented below share a single source sample, sequenced in a study of gamma delta lymphoproliferative disorders and STAT genes. TCRdb reanalyzed the multiplex PCR reads using CATT. The sample includes 800 or so gamma-chain clones, over 15% of them seen just once. Genomic DNA from isolated PBMCs served as the sequencing template. The specimen was blood. All receptors come from a human donor in good health.

This clone came up a few times. The chain couples TRGV5 to TRGJ1 or TRGJ2. Germline matching of the DNA provided the J gene here, since TCRdb leaves it blank. The CDR3 consists of 17 residues. Per the germline V gene, CDR1 is VINAFY and CDR2 is YDVSNSKD. Trimming removed 0 bases from V and 4 bases from J; junction bases left unmatched: 15. The CDR3 protein is CATWDRPVLNSYYKKLF. CDR3 in DNA: TGTGCCACCTGGGACAGGCCAGTTCTGAATTCCTATTATAAGAAACTCTTT.

This clone is large within its sample. The chain uses TRGV10 and TRGJP1. Germline matching of the DNA provided the J gene here, since TCRdb leaves it blank. TRGV10 is given ORF status, its function remaining uncertain. The ends lost 8 bases at V and 4 bases at J; junction bases unmatched: 11. This CDR3 region has 15 residues. CDR3 sequence: CAAWDYRGTGWFKIF. DNA of the CDR3: TGTGCTGCGTGGGATTATAGGGGCACTGGTTGGTTCAAGATATTT.

This clone is large by share. This rearrangement joins TRGV9 to TRGJ1 or TRGJ2. TCRdb leaves out the J gene; it was filled in here by matching the DNA to germline. The CDR3 loop spans 12 amino acids. Germline CDR1 is GITISATS and CDR2 is ISYDGTV (reference sequence). V shed 4 bases and J 7 bases; nucleotides not matched to a gene: 7. CDR3 sequence: CALWEEGYKKLF. In DNA, the CDR3 is TGTGCCTTGTGGGAAGAGGGCTATAAGAAACTCTTT.

This clone is classed as medium-sized (0.01 to 0.1%). The chain is built from TRGV9 and TRGJ1 or TRGJ2. TCRdb gives no J gene; it was assigned here by matching the DNA to germline. The CDR3 totals 12 residues. Germline assignment: CDR1 GITISATS and CDR2 ISYDGTV (reference sequence). Trimming cost V 0 bases and J 10 bases; bases outside gene matches: 6. DNA for the CDR3: TGTGCCTTGTGGGAGGTGCCGGCGAAGAAACTCTTT. Translating gives CALWEVPAKKLF.

By share, this clone counts as large. The chain is built from TRGV10 and TRGJP1. TCRdb does not report a J gene; here it was assigned by matching the DNA to germline references. TRGV10 is classed as an ORF, of uncertain function. The CDR3 has 15 amino acids. Losses at the gene ends were 8 bases for V and 6 bases for J; bases not matched to a gene: 13. This CDR3 is CAAWDYVLSGWFKIF. The CDR3, as DNA: TGTGCTGCGTGGGATTACGTGCTATCTGGTTGGTTCAAGATATTT.

This clone is labeled as large. At the DNA level, this CDR3 is encoded by other sequences in the same sample as well. The V and J genes are TRGV2 and TRGJ1 or TRGJ2. TCRdb carries no J gene annotation; the J gene was assigned here by matching the DNA with germline. The germline V gene has CDR1 EGSNGY and CDR2 YDSYNSKV. The CDR3 runs 13 residues. Losses at the gene ends were 1 base for V and 1 base for J; bases not matched to a gene: 1. The CDR3 here is CATWDGNYYKKLF. The CDR3, as DNA: TGTGCCACCTGGGACGGTAATTATTATAAGAAACTCTTT.

Comment on this clone: No DNA is shown, since the ends of the CDR3 on it are uncertain; the CDR3 is the one TCRdb lists. The J gene is uncalled and the V gene is TRGV10. TRGV10 is filed as an ORF, its function uncertain. A total of 19 residues make up the CDR3, ends included. CDR3 protein: CAAWDWLNIRNSLAVEQHF.

This clone ranks as medium-sized. This chain uses TRGV3 with TRGJ1 or TRGJ2. The J gene, left out of TCRdb, was set here by checking the DNA against germline. This CDR3 comprises 13 residues. CDR1 and CDR2 from the germline V gene are VTNTFY and YDVSTARD (reference sequence). V gave up 0 bases and J gave up 4 bases; unmatched junction bases: 3. The CDR3 DNA is TGTGCCACCTGGGACAGGCCGTATTATAAGAAACTCTTT. It is translated as CATWDRPYYKKLF.

In its sample, this clone is medium-sized. The chain employs TRGV9 and TRGJP1. TCRdb carries no J gene annotation; the J gene was assigned here by matching the DNA with germline. This CDR3 is built from 15 residues. V was pared by 0 bases and J by 2 bases, with 3 bases of the junction left unmatched. Germline V gives CDR1 GITISATS, CDR2 ISYDGTV (reference sequence). CDR3 sequence reads: CALWEVHTTGWFKIF. DNA for the CDR3: TGTGCCTTGTGGGAGGTGCACACCACTGGTTGGTTCAAGATATTT.

This clone is labeled large (0.1 to 1%). CDR3: CATWDGRAYYYKKLF. CDR3 sequence (DNA): TGTGCCACCTGGGATGGGCGGGCTTATTATTATAAGAAACTCTTT. J is TRGJ1 or TRGJ2 and V is TRGV4. No J gene was available from TCRdb, and it was assigned here by a germline match of the DNA. Trimming took 0 bases from V and 2 from J; bases not matched to a gene: 7. Looked up from germline, CDR1 is EGSTGY and CDR2 is YDSYTSSV. CDR3 length equals 15 residues.